These 29 T cell receptor beta chains were sequenced from one sample in a study of blood T cell repertoires in COVID-19. Repertoires were generated with immunoSEQ multiplex PCR, while TCRdb's copy carries only in-frame clones and drops some. The table lists hundreds of thousands of clones, around 85% of them singletons. Sequencing input: PBMCs or T cells enriched from blood (not recorded which). The receptor set was obtained from a woman aged 50 to 60 who had recovered from COVID-19.

This chain links TRBV10-2 with TRBJ2-7, with 7 bases fitting TRBD1. Trimming removed 9 bases from V and 2 bases from J; junction bases left unmatched: 10. Germline V gene lookup returns CDR1 WSHSY and CDR2 SAAADI. This CDR3 has 14 residues. The CDR3 bases are TGCGCCAGTACCTTCGGGACAGTGGCCTACGAGCAGTACTTC. It encodes CASTFGTVAYEQYF.

The rearrangement joins TRBV30 to TRBJ1-5; 7 bases line up with TRBD1. Germline CDR1 reads GTSNPN; CDR2 reads SVGIG (reference sequence). This CDR3 spans 13 amino acids. V was clipped by 2 bases and J by 6 bases; unmatched bases: 4. The CDR3 protein is CAWSLQGTQPQHF. The CDR3 DNA is TGTGCCTGGAGTCTACAGGGGACTCAGCCCCAGCATTTT.

This clone was seen more than once but under ten times. The rearrangement joins TRBV6-5 to TRBJ2-3; tentative D call: TRBD2 (5 bases). Per the germline V gene, CDR1 is MNHEY and CDR2 is SVGAGI. V lost 5 bases and J lost 1, with 10 bases in between. The CDR3 runs 14 residues. The CDR3 protein is CASSQFGGTDTQYF. The CDR3 region has the DNA TGTGCCAGCAGTCAGTTCGGGGGCACAGATACGCAGTATTTT.

This clone was seen a handful of times. J is TRBJ1-4 and V is TRBV27; D is perhaps TRBD1 (5 bases). The CDR3 contains 14 residues. The germline V gene has CDR1 MNHEY and CDR2 SMNVEV (reference sequence). Trimming stripped 3 bases from V and 5 bases from J, with 10 bases between. CDR3 amino acids: CASSLTEPNEKLFF. The CDR3 DNA reads as TGTGCCAGCAGTTTGACAGAGCCCAATGAAAAACTGTTTTTT.

The chain is built from TRBV30 and TRBJ2-2, with D possibly TRBD1 on 6 matching bases. The V and J ends lost 5 bases and 0 bases respectively, with 7 bases between them. The CDR3 runs to 13 residues. The germline V gene has CDR1 GTSNPN and CDR2 SVGIG (reference sequence). The chain's CDR3 is CAWQGTNTGELFF. The CDR3, as DNA: TGTGCCTGGCAGGGGACGAACACCGGGGAGCTGTTTTTT.

The chain combines TRBV30 with TRBJ1-3; maybe TRBD1 (5 bases). The CDR3 has 18 residues. The V gene's germline CDR1 is GTSNPN and CDR2 SVGIG (reference sequence). Deletions cut 5 bases from V and 4 bases from J, with 27 bases between. The CDR3 reads CAWGPRQSSSIGGNTIYF. The CDR3 DNA follows: TGTGCCTGGGGACCTAGACAGAGCTCATCAATAGGGGGAAACACCATATATTTT.

The CDR3 DNA is TGTGCCAGCAGCTCAGGGGCCACTAATGAAAAACTGTTTTTT. This sequence encodes CASSSGATNEKLFF. V is TRBV5-4 and J is TRBJ1-4, with a weak D call TRBD1 (6 bases). The CDR3 loop spans 14 amino acids. Germline V gene lookup returns CDR1 SGHNT and CDR2 YYREEE (reference sequence). Deletions cut 3 bases from V and 2 bases from J, with 8 bases between.

The J gene is TRBJ1-2, the V gene TRBV27; no reliable D call. CDR1 is MNHEY and CDR2 is SMNVEV in the germline V gene (reference sequence). The CDR3 is made up of 15 amino acids. The V end lost 0 bases, the J end lost 5 bases, and 13 bases lay between the germline ends. CDR3 nucleotide sequence: TGTGCCAGCAGTTTATCCCACGGGGTCTGGTATGGCTACACCTTC. Translation gives CASSLSHGVWYGYTF.

The chain combines TRBV7-2 with TRBJ2-7, with 8 nucleotides matching TRBD2. The junction had 1 base not matched to a gene; V was cut back by 1 base and J by 2 bases. The length of the CDR3 is 14 residues. Germline CDR1 and CDR2: SGHTA and FQGNSA. In nucleotides, the CDR3 is TGTGCCAGCAGCTTAGTTAGCGGGACCTACGAGCAGTACTTC. Residues: CASSLVSGTYEQYF.

The rearrangement links TRBV28 to TRBJ2-7; D possibly corresponds to TRBD1 (5 bases). Looked up from germline, CDR1 is MDHEN and CDR2 is SYDVKM. CDR3 size: 13 residues. Trimming removed 3 bases at V and 6 bases at J, with 12 bases between. The CDR3 DNA reads as TGTGCCAGCAGTTTTCAGGGTCCCCGCGAGCAGTACTTC. Translation: CASSFQGPREQYF.

The chain couples TRBV5-1 to TRBJ2-1, with TRBD2 identical over 8 bases. Germline CDR1 and CDR2: SGHRS and YFSETQ. This CDR3 has 17 amino acids. Trimming at V came to 0 bases and at J to 0 bases, leaving 5 bases not matched to a gene. CDR3 bases: TGCGCCAGCAGCTTGGTTAGCGGGACGAGCTCCTACAATGAGCAGTTCTTC. This sequence encodes CASSLVSGTSSYNEQFF.

This chain joins TRBV6-5 and TRBJ1-2; D gene uncertain. Deletions cut 0 bases from V and 8 bases from J, with 13 bases between. The CDR3 is 14 residues long. Germline CDR1 MNHEY, CDR2 SVGAGI. In DNA form, the CDR3 reads TGTGCCAGCAGTTACTCGAAAGTGGTCCGGGGCTACACCTTC. It codes for CASSYSKVVRGYTF.

The gene calls are TRBV5-1 and TRBJ1-1, with TRBD1 matching over 9 bases. After removal of 1 base from V and 3 bases from J, the junction contained 13 bases not matched to a gene. Germline CDR1 and CDR2: SGHRS and YFSETQ. The CDR3 sequence is 18 residues long. CDR3: CASSLHGTGIGTDTEAFF. In nucleotides, the CDR3 is TGCGCCAGCAGCTTGCACGGGACAGGGATCGGCACGGACACTGAAGCTTTCTTT.

The rearrangement joins TRBV6-5 to TRBJ2-5; TRBD2 matches at 10 bases. Germline lookup yields CDR1 MNHEY and CDR2 SVGAGI. The CDR3 is 16 residues long. J gave up 1 base and V 4 bases, and 6 bases lay outside the gene matches. The CDR3 nucleotides are TGTGCCAGCAGTTCCCCTAGCGGGGGCCTCCAAGAGACCCAGTACTTC. Translating it yields CASSSPSGGLQETQYF.

The genes are TRBV9 and TRBJ2-3; 7 bases align to TRBD2. Per the germline V gene, CDR1 is SGDLS and CDR2 is YYNGEE. The CDR3 length is 16 residues. Unmatched junction bases numbered 8, after V lost 0 bases and J lost 4 bases. The CDR3 is CASSVGRGTRSDTQYF. The CDR3 nucleotides read TGTGCCAGCAGCGTAGGGCGGGGGACGAGGTCAGATACGCAGTATTTT.

This chain joins TRBV30 and TRBJ2-5, with D tentatively TRBD2 (5 bases). The germline CDR1 and CDR2 sequences are GTSNPN and SVGIG (reference sequence). There are 13 residues in the CDR3. V lost 3 bases and J lost 4, with 12 bases in between. CDR3 residues: CAWRRLTRETQYF. The CDR3 nucleotides are TGTGCCTGGAGGAGACTAACAAGAGAGACCCAGTACTTC. Together with reference TRBV30 and TRBJ2-5, the CDR3 gives the full variable domain: SQTIHQWPATLVQPVGSPLSLECTVEGTSNPNLYWYRQAAGRGLQLLFYSVGIGQISSEVPQNLSASRPQDRQFILSSKKLLLSDSGFYLCAWRRLTRETQYFGPGTRLLVL.

The J gene is TRBJ1-6, the V gene TRBV10-2; D might be TRBD1 (6 bases). Germline CDR1 is WSHSY and CDR2 is SAAADI. Trimming shortened V by 6 bases and J by 0 bases, and 9 bases separated the two germline ends. The CDR3 runs to 15 residues. The CDR3 region has the DNA TGCGCCAGCAGGACGGACAGCTCCTATAATTCACCCCTCCACTTT. Translated: CASRTDSSYNSPLHF.

The chain links TRBV5-5 to TRBJ1-1; D not resolved. V lost 4 bases and J 1 base, leaving 8 bases between the germline ends. Germline-derived CDR1 and CDR2 are SGHKS and YYEKEE (reference sequence). This CDR3 region has 13 residues. The CDR3 region has the DNA TGTGCCAGCAGCCCTCACTGGAACACTGAAGCTTTCTTT. As protein: CASSPHWNTEAFF.

The chain recombines TRBV7-7 with TRBJ2-3, with TRBD2 matching over 12 bases. The CDR3 totals 17 residues. Per the germline V gene, CDR1 is SSHAT and CDR2 is FNYEAQ (reference sequence). With V trimmed by 5 bases and J by 0 bases, 6 bases remained unmatched. In DNA form, the CDR3 reads TGTGCCAGCAGCCAACTAGCGGGAGGACCCAGCACAGATACGCAGTATTTT. Translating it yields CASSQLAGGPSTDTQYF.

V and J are TRBV19 and TRBJ2-3; 13 nucleotides align to TRBD2. Germline lookup yields CDR1 LNHDA and CDR2 SQIVND (reference sequence). The CDR3 spans 14 residues. V was clipped by 8 bases and J by 3 bases; unmatched bases: 2. CDR3 sequence: CASRTSGRTDTQYF. CDR3 DNA: TGTGCCAGTCGGACTAGCGGGAGAACAGATACGCAGTATTTT.

The chain couples TRBV6-5 to TRBJ2-3, with D uncertain. Trimming stripped 9 bases from V and 7 bases from J, with 20 bases between. This CDR3 has 14 residues. Germline loops: CDR1 MNHEY, CDR2 SVGAGI. The CDR3 nucleotides are TGTGCCAGTGTCACGCTAACTGTATCGTATACGCAGTATTTT. It encodes CASVTLTVSYTQYF.

The rearrangement uses TRBV30 and TRBJ1-1, with TRBD1 matching 7 bases. V was pared by 0 bases and J by 6 bases, with 10 bases of the junction left unmatched. This CDR3 has 15 amino acids. The germline V gene encodes CDR1 GTSNPN and CDR2 SVGIG (reference sequence). CDR3 sequence: CAWSVRPQGIPEAFF. The DNA of the CDR3 is TGTGCCTGGAGTGTTAGGCCACAGGGGATCCCTGAAGCTTTCTTT.

The rearrangement uses TRBV11-2 and TRBJ2-1; no firm D call. The germline V gene has CDR1 SGHAT and CDR2 FQNNGV. This CDR3 is 15 amino acids long. The ends were cut back, 3 bases at V and 5 bases at J, with 14 bases in the middle. The CDR3 DNA sequence: TGTGCCAGCAGCTTGGGTGCAGGTAATAACAATGAGCAGTTCTTC. Amino acids: CASSLGAGNNNEQFF.

This rearrangement joins TRBV11-2 to TRBJ1-1; 8 nucleotides align to TRBD1. The junction had 3 bases not matched to a gene; V was cut back by 4 bases and J by 8 bases. CDR1 and CDR2 (germline): SGHAT, FQNNGV. CDR3 size: 12 residues. The CDR3 loop is CASSSDRDEAFF. CDR3 sequence (DNA): TGTGCCAGCAGCTCGGACAGGGACGAAGCTTTCTTT.

J is TRBJ1-4 and V is TRBV2, with unresolved D. The CDR3 has 14 amino acids. Germline values: CDR1 SNHLY, CDR2 FYNNEI. Trimming cost V 7 bases and J 0 bases, with 9 bases left between them. The CDR3 region has the DNA TGTGCCAGCAAATTAAGAGCAACTAATGAAAAACTGTTTTTT. Residues: CASKLRATNEKLFF.

The chain employs TRBV6-2 or TRBV6-3 and TRBJ2-2, with D unresolved. Germline V gene lookup returns CDR1 MNHEY and CDR2 SVGEGT. The CDR3 length is 14 residues. Trimming removed 4 bases from V and 2 bases from J, with 8 bases in between. CDR3 sequence reads: CASSLYRNTGELFF. CDR3 nucleotide sequence: TGTGCCAGCAGTTTATACAGAAACACCGGGGAGCTGTTTTTT.

This clone occurred a few times. The V and J genes are TRBV14 and TRBJ2-1; TRBD2 matches at 10 bases. After removal of 2 bases from V and 2 bases from J, the junction contained 3 bases not matched to a gene. The CDR3 sequence is 16 residues long. In germline, CDR1 is SGHDN, CDR2 FVKESK. CDR3 nucleotides: TGTGCCAGCAGCCAATTAGCGGGGGGTCCCTACAATGAGCAGTTCTTC. Protein: CASSQLAGGPYNEQFF.

This chain connects TRBV19 to TRBJ2-3; 8 positions match TRBD1. V lost 6 bases and J lost 3; bases outside the gene matches: 2. The germline CDR1 and CDR2 sequences are LNHDA and SQIVND (reference sequence). The CDR3 contains 13 residues. The CDR3 sequence is CASRDRVTDTQYF. As DNA, the CDR3 is TGTGCCAGTAGGGACAGGGTAACAGATACGCAGTATTTT.

The rearrangement uses TRBV5-4 and TRBJ1-2, with 7 bases identical to TRBD1. There are 13 residues in the CDR3. Germline trimming cut 0 bases from V and 8 bases from J; bases unmatched to any gene: 4. In germline, CDR1 is SGHNT, CDR2 YYREEE (reference sequence). CDR3 DNA sequence: TGTGCCAGCAGCTTGGGAGGGGACAGCGGCTACACCTTC. It specifies CASSLGGDSGYTF.